Below, 17 T cell receptor beta chains from the same sample are listed, as sequenced in a study of OX40 agonist ivuxolimab in advanced cancers. Only in-frame clones appear in the TCRdb table, and some are missing; sequencing was by immunoSEQ multiplex PCR. The repertoire holds roughly 67,000 clones, with 65% to 90% as singletons. This sample comprised CD4+ or CD8+ T cells sorted from blood, obtained in a trial of the OX40 agonist ivuxolimab. The receptors were sampled from an adult with an advanced solid tumor such as melanoma, head and neck, liver or kidney cancer.

This clone has just a few counts. The chain joins TRBV6-5 to TRBJ1-1, with TRBD1 as a possible D gene (5 bases). This CDR3 spans 12 amino acids. In germline, CDR1 is MNHEY, CDR2 SVGAGI. V was clipped by 4 bases and J by 10 bases, with 13 bases between them. The CDR3 region has the DNA TGTGCCAGCAGTTCTCCGGGGCTCCCAGCTTTCTTT. It yields the protein CASSSPGLPAFF.

The rearrangement uses TRBV10-3 and TRBJ2-6, with D tentatively TRBD1 (5 bases). Trimming removed 10 bases at V and 0 bases at J, with 13 bases between. CDR3 size: 15 residues. The germline CDR1 and CDR2 sequences are ENHRY and SYGVKD. CDR3: CATQQGDSGANVLTF. The CDR3 DNA is TGTGCCACCCAGCAGGGCGACTCTGGGGCCAACGTCCTGACTTTC.

Turning to this clone: The same CDR3 can be traced to other DNA sequences in this sample. The chain employs TRBV6-6 and TRBJ2-2; D ambiguous. The V end lost 5 bases, the J end lost 4 bases, and 2 bases lay between the germline ends. CDR1 MNHNY and CDR2 SVGAGI come from the germline V gene (reference sequence). The CDR3 has 11 residues. CDR3 sequence: CASSLTGELFF. The CDR3 DNA reads TGTGCCAGCAGTCTCACCGGGGAGCTGTTTTTT.

J is TRBJ1-5 and V is TRBV6-5; D remains unclear. CDR3 length: 13 amino acids. Germline-derived CDR1 and CDR2 are MNHEY and SVGAGI. Trimming stripped 0 bases from V and 4 bases from J, with 4 bases between. The CDR3, as DNA: TGTGCCAGCAGTTACTCATATAATCAGCCCCAGCATTTT. Its protein is CASSYSYNQPQHF.

The rearrangement joins TRBV28 to TRBJ2-3; D might be TRBD2 (6 bases). V was shortened by 1 base and J by 6 bases, with 11 bases between the two germline ends. The CDR3 is made up of 14 amino acids. Germline V gene sequence: CDR1 MDHEN, CDR2 SYDVKM. CDR3 coding DNA: TGTGCCAGCAGTTTATCCCTTCGGGGGGATACGCAGTATTTT. This sequence encodes CASSLSLRGDTQYF.

This rearrangement joins TRBV4-1 to TRBJ2-3; D call uncertain. Per germline, CDR1 MGHRA and CDR2 YSYEKL. The V end lost 0 bases, the J end lost 1 base, and 14 bases lay between the germline ends. The CDR3 is 17 amino acids. CDR3: CASSQDPPGSGTDTQYF. The CDR3 coding sequence is TGCGCCAGCAGCCAAGATCCCCCGGGCAGTGGCACAGATACGCAGTATTTT.

The chain couples TRBV9 to TRBJ2-1; 7 positions agree with TRBD2. V lost 0 bases to trimming and J lost 10 bases; unmatched junction nucleotides: 16. Germline V gene sequence: CDR1 SGDLS, CDR2 YYNGEE. The CDR3 is 17 amino acids. The CDR3 bases are TGTGCCAGCAGCGTAGCTCCAGATGCTCGGGCGGGAGAGGAGCAGTTCTTC. This codes for CASSVAPDARAGEEQFF. Filled out from reference TRBV9 and TRBJ2-1, the complete variable domain reads DSGVTQTPKHLITATGQRVTLRCSPRSGDLSVYWYQQSLDQGLQFLIQYYNGEERAKGNILERFSAQQFPDLHSELNLSSLELGDSALYFCASSVAPDARAGEEQFFGPGTRLTVL.

J is TRBJ1-6 and V is TRBV6-6, with TRBD1 matching 8 bases. Germline CDR1 MNHNY, CDR2 SVGAGI (reference sequence). The V gene end was trimmed by 4 bases and the J gene end by 13 bases; junction bases not matched to a gene: 12. The CDR3 spans 15 residues. CDR3 sequence reads: CASSSRTGSIRPLHF. The CDR3 coding sequence is TGTGCCAGCAGTTCCCGGACAGGGTCAATTAGGCCCCTCCACTTT.

This rearrangement joins TRBV7-9 to TRBJ1-1; the D is unclear. The CDR3 is 14 residues long. Trimming removed 1 base at V and 0 bases at J, with 6 bases between. CDR1 is SEHNR, CDR2 FQNEAQ, per germline (reference sequence). The CDR3 bases are TGTGCCAGCAGCTTAGGAGAGGTGAACACTGAAGCTTTCTTT. As protein: CASSLGEVNTEAFF.

The chain carries TRBV28 and TRBJ2-5; D gene uncertain. Germline CDR1 MDHEN, CDR2 SYDVKM. Deletions cut 6 bases from V and 1 base from J, with 9 bases between. CDR3 size: 13 residues. In DNA form, the CDR3 reads TGTGCCAGCAGCCTAGAGGTCCAAGAGACCCAGTACTTC. Translation: CASSLEVQETQYF.

The rearrangement uses TRBV19 and TRBJ2-7, with D perhaps matching TRBD2 (6 bases). V shed 3 bases and J shed 4 bases, with 13 bases lying between them. Germline-derived CDR1 and CDR2 are LNHDA and SQIVND (reference sequence). The CDR3 is made up of 14 amino acids. The CDR3 DNA reads as TGTGCCAGTAGTATGCTGGAGGGGTCGTACGAGCAGTACTTC. Protein product: CASSMLEGSYEQYF.

The chain carries TRBV18 and TRBJ2-5, with 8 bases aligning to TRBD1. Germline CDR1 KGHSH, CDR2 LQKENI. The CDR3 is made up of 13 amino acids. V gave up 5 bases and J gave up 3 bases; unmatched junction bases: 2. The CDR3, as DNA: TGTGCCAGCTCAGCGACAGGGGAAGAGACCCAGTACTTC. Amino acid sequence: CASSATGEETQYF. Combining the CDR3 with reference TRBV18 and TRBJ2-5 gives the whole variable domain NAGVMQNPRHLVRRRGQEARLRCSPMKGHSHVYWYRQLPEEGLKFMVYLQKENIIDESGMPKERFSAEFPKEGPSILRIQQVVRGDSAAYFCASSATGEETQYFGPGTRLLVL.

The chain recombines TRBV14 with TRBJ2-1, with 11 bases lining up with TRBD2. CDR1 SGHDN and CDR2 FVKESK come from the germline V gene. The CDR3 runs to 15 residues. V lost 6 bases and J lost 3; bases outside the gene matches: 4. CDR3 coding DNA: TGTGCCAGCAGGGATACTAGCGGGAGCTACAATGAGCAGTTCTTC. Translating it yields CASRDTSGSYNEQFF.

This clone was observed a few times. The genes are TRBV6-6 and TRBJ2-7, with 8 bases aligning to TRBD1. After removal of 5 bases from V and 9 bases from J, the junction contained 12 bases not matched to a gene. Germline-derived CDR1 and CDR2 are MNHNY and SVGAGI (reference sequence). The CDR3 runs to 14 residues. CDR3 bases: TGTGCCAGCAGTCGCGGGACAGGTAGTATAGGGCAGTACTTC. Translated: CASSRGTGSIGQYF.

The chain employs TRBV10-1 and TRBJ2-6; D gene uncertain. Trimming removed 3 bases from V and 5 bases from J, with 5 bases in between. The CDR3 spans 13 residues. In germline, CDR1 is WNHNN, CDR2 SYGVQD (reference sequence). The CDR3 here is CASSESRANVLTF. The CDR3 nucleotides read TGCGCCAGCAGTGAAAGTCGGGCCAACGTCCTGACTTTC.

This clone showed up just a few times. The chain employs TRBV7-9 and TRBJ1-2; D gene ambiguous. The V end lost 1 base, the J end lost 6 bases, and 9 bases lay between the germline ends. Per the germline V gene, CDR1 is SEHNR and CDR2 is FQNEAQ (reference sequence). The CDR3 is 13 residues long. In nucleotides, the CDR3 is TGTGCCAGCAGCTTAGACGCTCAAGATGGCTACACCTTC. Amino acids: CASSLDAQDGYTF.

The chain is built from TRBV28 and TRBJ2-7; 7 bases are a match to TRBD2. The CDR3 consists of 16 residues. Germline CDR1 MDHEN, CDR2 SYDVKM. V dropped 7 bases and J dropped 3; count of bases not matched to a gene: 15. CDR3 sequence: CASTLGGFWGGYEQYF. In DNA form, the CDR3 reads TGTGCCAGCACCCTGGGGGGGTTTTGGGGAGGCTACGAGCAGTACTTC.